The subject of this entry is one TCR beta chain. Its antigen is not known. One entry per CDR3 protein, without DNA, is what TCRdb gives after re-calling the 5' RACE reads. The table for this sample gives some 500,000 distinct CDR3 sequences. The source of the sample is a study of T cells expressing NK-cell markers. Turning to the study itself: According to the study, TCR beta repertoires originated from sorted CD3+CD56+NKG2C+, CD3+CD56+NKG2C- and CD3+CD56-NKG2C+ T cells. There were seven HCMV-seropositive donors and one seronegative donor among the eight sequenced. Study-wide findings and caveats: Six or seven donors had dominant NKG2C+ clonotypes that comprised about 1.0-7.0% of their CD8+ T cells. Once again these clonotypes came out on top in the CD3+CD56-NKG2C+ fraction of a few donors.

This sequence was found in a woman between 45 and 60 years old in good health. Sequencing was done on a sample of blood T cells: a sorted CD56 or NKG2C T cell subset, CD4+ or CD8+ T cells, or bulk PBMC T cells (not recorded which).

Here the CDR3 reads CASSFLRDRVGEQYF. The chain couples TRBV5-1 to TRBJ2-7; TCRdb's D call of TRBD1 is untestable without DNA. The CDR3 has 15 amino acids. Germline V gene sequence: CDR1 SGHRS, CDR2 YFSETQ.